This entry features one TCR beta chain sequence. Antigen unknown. This entry comes from a study of cytotoxic CD8 clonotypes in ibrutinib-treated CLL. At the level of the study: Timing of response sample collection was a median about twelve months after treatment start, with a range of 6 to 36. Study-level findings and limits: Collection times varied between progressing and sustained-remission patients.

The planned depth of sequencing spanned 1 in 200,000 to 1 in 1 million T cells. The table came from immunoSEQ multiplex PCR; TCRdb's copy has only in-frame clones and leaves some out. This table has about 39,000 clones, approximately 67% appearing once. The source of about 2 micrograms of genomic DNA for TCR beta libraries was cryopreserved PBMCs. CDR3 length: 15 amino acids. Trimming pared 0 bases from V and 7 bases from J, leaving 13 bases between. Germline V gene lookup returns CDR1 SGDLS and CDR2 YYNGEE. The chain carries TRBV9 and TRBJ1-4; the D is unclear. The receptor was derived from a human donor with chronic lymphocytic leukemia. The material sequenced was PBMCs, taken at disease progression, from a patient treated with ibrutinib. The CDR3: CASSVEVGFGEKLFF. For the CDR3, the DNA is TGTGCCAGCAGCGTAGAGGTGGGCTTTGGTGAAAAACTGTTTTTT.